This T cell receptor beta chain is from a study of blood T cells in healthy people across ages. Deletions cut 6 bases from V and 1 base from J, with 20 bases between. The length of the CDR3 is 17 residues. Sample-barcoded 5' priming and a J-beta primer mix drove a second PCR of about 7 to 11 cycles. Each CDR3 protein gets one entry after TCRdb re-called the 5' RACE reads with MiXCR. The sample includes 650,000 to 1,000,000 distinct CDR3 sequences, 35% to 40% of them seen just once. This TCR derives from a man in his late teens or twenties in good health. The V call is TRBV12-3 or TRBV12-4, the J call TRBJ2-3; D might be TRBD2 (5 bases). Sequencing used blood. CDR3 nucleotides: TGTGCCAGCAGCTCCTTCCGCCGGTTCGGGGGCACAGATACGCAGTATTTT. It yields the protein CASSSFRRFGGTDTQYF.